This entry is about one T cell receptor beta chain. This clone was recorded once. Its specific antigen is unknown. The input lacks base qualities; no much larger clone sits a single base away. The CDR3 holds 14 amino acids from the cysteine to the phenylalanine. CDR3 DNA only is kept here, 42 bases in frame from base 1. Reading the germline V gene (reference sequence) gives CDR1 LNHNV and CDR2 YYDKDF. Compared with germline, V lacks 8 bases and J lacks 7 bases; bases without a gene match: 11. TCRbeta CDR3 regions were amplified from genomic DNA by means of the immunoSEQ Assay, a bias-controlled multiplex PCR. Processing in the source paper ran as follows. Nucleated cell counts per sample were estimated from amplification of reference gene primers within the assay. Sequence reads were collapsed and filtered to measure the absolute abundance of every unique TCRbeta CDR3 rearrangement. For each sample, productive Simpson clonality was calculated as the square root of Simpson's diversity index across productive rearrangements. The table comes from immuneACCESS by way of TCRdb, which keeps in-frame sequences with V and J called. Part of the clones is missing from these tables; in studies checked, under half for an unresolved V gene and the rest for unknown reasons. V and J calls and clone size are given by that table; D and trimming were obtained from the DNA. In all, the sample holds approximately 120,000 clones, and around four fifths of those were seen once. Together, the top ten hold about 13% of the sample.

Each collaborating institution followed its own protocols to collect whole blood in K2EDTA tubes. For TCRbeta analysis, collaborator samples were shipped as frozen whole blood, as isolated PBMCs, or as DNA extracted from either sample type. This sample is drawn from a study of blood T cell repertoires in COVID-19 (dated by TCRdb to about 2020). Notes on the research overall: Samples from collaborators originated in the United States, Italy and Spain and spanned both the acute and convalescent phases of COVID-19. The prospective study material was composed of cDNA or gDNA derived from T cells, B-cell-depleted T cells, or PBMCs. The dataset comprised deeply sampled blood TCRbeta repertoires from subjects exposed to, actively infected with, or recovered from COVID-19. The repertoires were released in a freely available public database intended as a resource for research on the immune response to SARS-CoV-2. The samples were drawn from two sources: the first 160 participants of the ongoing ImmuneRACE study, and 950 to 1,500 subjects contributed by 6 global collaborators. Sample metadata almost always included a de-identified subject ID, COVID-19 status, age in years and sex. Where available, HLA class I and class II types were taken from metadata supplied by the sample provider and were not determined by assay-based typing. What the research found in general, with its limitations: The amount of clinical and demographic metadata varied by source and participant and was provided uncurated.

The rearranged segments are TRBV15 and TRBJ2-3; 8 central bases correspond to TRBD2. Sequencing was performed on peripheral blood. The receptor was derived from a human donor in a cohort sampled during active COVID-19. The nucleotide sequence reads TGTGCCACCCGGGGGGGGGTTGGGTTAAATACGCAGTATTTT. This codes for CATRGGVGLNTQYF.